These T cell receptor beta chains were read from a single sample in a study of control samples from healthy donors and cancer patients. Assay: immunoSEQ multiplex PCR; the TCRdb copy retains only in-frame clones and omits some. The sample includes over 100,000 clones, 90% of them seen just once. The source material was blood. Receptors originate from a human donor in good health. The donor label of this sample is uncertain. Each CDR3 is given with its conserved first and last residue.

j_call cdr3_length v_call cdr3_aa
TRBJ2-5 15 TRBV5-1 CASSLIGQSTETQYF
TRBJ1-2 16 TRBV6-2/TRBV6-3 CASSRTGTGAHYGYTF
TRBJ1-1 14 TRBV28 CASSTEGGNTEAFF
TRBJ1-6 17 TRBV5-4 CASSFSSGTVYNSPLHF
TRBJ1-5 16 TRBV19 CASSIVGERGNQPQHF
TRBJ1-2 13 TRBV19 CASSIAGGDGYTF
TRBJ2-3 17 TRBV7-9 CASSQARRGASTDTQYF
TRBJ2-7 15 TRBV5-1 CASSFAGGVFYEQYF
TRBJ1-2 14 TRBV21-1 CASSSRSSIYGYTF
TRBJ1-1 11 TRBV29-1 CSGYTDTEAFF
TRBJ1-4 17 TRBV2 CASSEGPKTGGSEKLFF
TRBJ2-1 13 TRBV7-3 CASSPQEYNEQFF
TRBJ1-1 15 TRBV7-9 CASSFPLGDSDDAFF
TRBJ1-2 15 TRBV11-2 CASSSYPDRDYGYTF
TRBJ2-3 15 TRBV12-1 CASNQRSGTTDTQYF
TRBJ2-1 17 TRBV14 CASSQGSTGRTYNEQFF
TRBJ2-6 17 TRBV7-9 CATPRGEAYSGANVLTF